Listed below are T cell receptor beta chains from one sample, sequenced in a study of PD-L1 blockade in urothelial cancer. The data were produced by immunoSEQ multiplex PCR, yet TCRdb's version contains in-frame clones alone and is incomplete. The sample holds about 56,000 clones, 85% seen once. This sample comprised PBMCs, obtained around atezolizumab (anti-PD-L1) treatment. Source of these receptors: a man aged 70 or older with urothelial cancer. Each CDR3 is given with its conserved first and last residue. A D gene is named only where the DNA matches it firmly. Clone sizes are given selectively: once, few, many, or a class where the clone is expanded.

d_gene	abundance	j_gene	v_gene	CDR3nt	CDR3aa
-	-	TRBJ2-7	TRBV4-2	TGTGCCAGCAGCCAAGATCTGGAGTACGAGCAGTACTTC	CASSQDLEYEQYF
-	-	TRBJ2-1	TRBV5-6	TGTGCCAGCAGCCGGGAGAGCTCCTACAATGAGCAGTTCTTC	CASSRESSYNEQFF
-	-	TRBJ1-1	TRBV2	TGTGCCAGCTGGCCGGGAGGGAGTACTGAAGCTTTCTTT	CASWPGGSTEAFF
TRBD1	-	TRBJ1-2	TRBV9	TGTGCCAGCAGCCCCACGGGACAGGGGGGGTATGGCTACACCTTC	CASSPTGQGGYGYTF
TRBD1	once	TRBJ2-1	TRBV9	TGTGCCAGCAGCCTCGGACAGGGATCTTATGAGCAGTTCTTC	CASSLGQGSYEQFF
TRBD1	once	TRBJ1-2	TRBV5-1	TGCGCCAGCAGCTTGGCCGGTAGACAGGGCTTAAATGGCTACACCTTC	CASSLAGRQGLNGYTF
-	-	TRBJ2-7	TRBV11-2	TGTGCCAGCAGCTTAAGAGGAAATTTCTACGAGCAGTACTTC	CASSLRGNFYEQYF
TRBD2	-	TRBJ2-7	TRBV6-5	TGTGCCAGCAGTTACTCGTGGGAGGGGCTCTACGAGCAGTACTTC	CASSYSWEGLYEQYF
-	-	TRBJ2-3	TRBV30	TGTGCCTGGTCCCAGGGCTCTGCCAGATACGCGTATTTT	CAWSQGSARYAYF
TRBD2	-	TRBJ2-1	TRBV6-4	TGTGCCAGCAGTGAGGGTAGCGGGAGCTACAATGAGCAGTTCTTC	CASSEGSGSYNEQFF
-	once	TRBJ2-5	TRBV29-1	TGCAGCGTCTTCCTTGGGGGGGAGACCCAGTACTTC	CSVFLGGETQYF
TRBD2	-	TRBJ2-1	TRBV6-4	TGTGCCAGCAGTGTGAATCCTGGGGGGGATTACAATGAGCAGTTCTTC	CASSVNPGGDYNEQFF
TRBD1	-	TRBJ2-1	TRBV11-2	TGTGCCAGCAGCTTAGGGACTTCACCAGGGGGTGAGCAGTTCTTC	CASSLGTSPGGEQFF
-	-	TRBJ2-3	TRBV28	TGTGCCAGCAGTTTACAGGACAGATACGCGTATTTT	CASSLQDRYAYF
-	-	TRBJ2-2	TRBV5-4	TGTGCCAGCAGCTTGCAGGGTTCAGGGGAGCTGTTTTTT	CASSLQGSGELFF
-	-	TRBJ1-1	TRBV7-9	TGTGCCAGCAGCCCCGGGACTGAAGCTTTCTTT	CASSPGTEAFF